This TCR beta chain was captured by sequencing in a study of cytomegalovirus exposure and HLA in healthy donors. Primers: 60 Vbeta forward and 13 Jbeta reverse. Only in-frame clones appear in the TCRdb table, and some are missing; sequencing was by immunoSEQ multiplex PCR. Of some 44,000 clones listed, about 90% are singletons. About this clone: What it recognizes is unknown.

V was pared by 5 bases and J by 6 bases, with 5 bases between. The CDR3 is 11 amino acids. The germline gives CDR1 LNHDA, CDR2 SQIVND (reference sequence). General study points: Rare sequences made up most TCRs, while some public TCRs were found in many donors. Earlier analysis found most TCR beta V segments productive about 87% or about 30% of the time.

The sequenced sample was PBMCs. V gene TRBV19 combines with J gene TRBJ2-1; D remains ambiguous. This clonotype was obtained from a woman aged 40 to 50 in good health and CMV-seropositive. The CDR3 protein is CASSFRNEQFF. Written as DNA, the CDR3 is TGTGCCAGTAGTTTTCGCAATGAGCAGTTCTTC.